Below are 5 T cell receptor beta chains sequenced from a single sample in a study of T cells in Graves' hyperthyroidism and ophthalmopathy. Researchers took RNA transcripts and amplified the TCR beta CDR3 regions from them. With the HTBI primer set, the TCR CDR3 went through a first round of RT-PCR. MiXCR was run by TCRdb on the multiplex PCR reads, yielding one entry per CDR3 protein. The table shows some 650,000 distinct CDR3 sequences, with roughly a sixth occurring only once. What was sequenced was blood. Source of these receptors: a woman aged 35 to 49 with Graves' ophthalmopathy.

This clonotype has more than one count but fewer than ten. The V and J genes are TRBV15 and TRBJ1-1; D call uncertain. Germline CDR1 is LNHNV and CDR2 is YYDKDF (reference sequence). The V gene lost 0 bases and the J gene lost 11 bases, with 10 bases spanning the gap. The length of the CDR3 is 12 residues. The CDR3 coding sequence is TGTGCCACCAGCAGAGATCCGGCAGACGCTTTCTTT. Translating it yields CATSRDPADAFF.

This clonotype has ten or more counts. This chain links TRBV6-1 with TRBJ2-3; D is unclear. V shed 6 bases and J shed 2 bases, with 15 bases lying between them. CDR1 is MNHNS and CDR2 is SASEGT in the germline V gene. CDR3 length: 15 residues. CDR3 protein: CASSSHQEDTDTQYF. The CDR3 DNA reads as TGTGCCAGCAGCTCCCACCAAGAGGACACAGATACGCAGTATTTT.

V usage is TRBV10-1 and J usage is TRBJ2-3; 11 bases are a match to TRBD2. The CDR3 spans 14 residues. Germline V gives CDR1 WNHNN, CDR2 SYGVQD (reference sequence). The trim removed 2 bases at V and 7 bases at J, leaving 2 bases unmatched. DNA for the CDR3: TGCGCCAGCAGTGAGGCTAGCGGGAGGAATACGCAGTATTTT. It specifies CASSEASGRNTQYF.

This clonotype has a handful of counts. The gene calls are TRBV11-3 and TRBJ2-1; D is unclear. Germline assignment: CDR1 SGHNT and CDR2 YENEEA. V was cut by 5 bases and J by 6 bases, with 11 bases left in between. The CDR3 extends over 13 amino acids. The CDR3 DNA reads TGTGCCAGCAGCCCCTCCAGAGGCAATGAGCAGTTCTTC. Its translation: CASSPSRGNEQFF. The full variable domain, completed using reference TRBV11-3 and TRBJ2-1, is EAGVVQSPRYKIIEKKQPVAFWCNPISGHNTLYWYLQNLGQGPELLIRYENEEAVDDSQLPKDRFSAERLKGVDSTLKIQPAELGDSAVYLCASSPSRGNEQFFGPGTRLTVL.

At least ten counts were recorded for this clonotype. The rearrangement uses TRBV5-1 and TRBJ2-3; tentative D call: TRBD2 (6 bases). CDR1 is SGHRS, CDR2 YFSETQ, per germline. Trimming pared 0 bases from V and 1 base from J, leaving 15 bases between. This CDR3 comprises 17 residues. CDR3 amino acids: CASSLEGLPLGTDTQYF. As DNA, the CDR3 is TGCGCCAGCAGCTTGGAAGGACTACCTCTGGGCACAGATACGCAGTATTTT.